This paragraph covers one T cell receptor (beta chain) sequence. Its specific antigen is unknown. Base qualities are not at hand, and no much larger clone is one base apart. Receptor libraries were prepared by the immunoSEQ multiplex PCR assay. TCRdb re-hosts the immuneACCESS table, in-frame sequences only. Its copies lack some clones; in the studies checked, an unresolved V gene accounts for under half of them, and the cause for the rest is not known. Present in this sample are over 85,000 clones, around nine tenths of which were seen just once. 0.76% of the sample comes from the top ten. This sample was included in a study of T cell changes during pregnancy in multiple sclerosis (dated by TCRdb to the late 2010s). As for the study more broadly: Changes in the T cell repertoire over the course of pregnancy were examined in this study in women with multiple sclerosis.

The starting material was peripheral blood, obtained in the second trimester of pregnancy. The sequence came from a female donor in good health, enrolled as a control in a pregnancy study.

CDR3 protein: CASSLEGLSRQPQHF. The DNA reads TGTGCCAGCAGCTTAGAGGGGTTATCTCGGCAGCCCCAGCATTTT. The sequence links TRBV7-8 to TRBJ1-5; 5 matching bases give a weak D call of TRBD1. CDR1 is given as SGHVS and CDR2 as FQNEAQ, both from the germline V gene. From the cysteine through the phenylalanine, the CDR3 covers 15 amino acids. The kept DNA is CDR3 alone, 45 bases in frame from the first base. Trimming removed 1 base from V and 7 bases from J, leaving 14 bases between the germline ends.